Presented here are 14 T cell receptor beta chains from one specimen sequenced in a study of T cell responses to AZD1222 COVID-19 vaccine. Here immunoSEQ multiplex PCR was the method, and the copy in TCRdb shows in-frame clones only, minus some. The data contain around 99,000 clones, 88% of them singletons. The sample in question was peripheral blood, obtained on day 0 of MenACWY control vaccination. Receptors were obtained from an adult in good health.

The chain joins TRBV6-5 to TRBJ2-7, with TRBD2 matching over 8 bases. Germline values: CDR1 MNHEY, CDR2 SVGAGI. Trimming removed 8 bases from V and 5 bases from J; junction bases left unmatched: 14. CDR3 size: 15 residues. The CDR3 protein is CASETMGLESDEQYF. The CDR3 bases are TGTGCCAGCGAGACAATGGGACTAGAGTCTGACGAGCAGTACTTC.

The V and J genes are TRBV5-6 and TRBJ2-1; D unresolved. Germline CDR1 is SGHDT and CDR2 is YYEEEE. This CDR3 region has 16 residues. The V gene lost 0 bases and the J gene lost 4 bases, with 14 bases spanning the gap. CDR3 DNA: TGTGCCAGCAGCTTGGCCAGGTCAGGAGTATACAATGAGCAGTTCTTC. This codes for CASSLARSGVYNEQFF.

The rearrangement links TRBV6-5 to TRBJ1-3, with D hard to call. Germline V gene lookup returns CDR1 MNHEY and CDR2 SVGAGI. The CDR3 is 13 residues long. V was trimmed by 7 bases and J by 4 bases, leaving 11 bases between them. CDR3 region: CASTLAFGNTIYF. The CDR3 DNA reads as TGTGCCAGCACCCTGGCATTCGGAAACACCATATATTTT.

This rearrangement joins TRBV7-9 to TRBJ1-2; 8 nucleotides line up with TRBD1. The CDR3 has 14 amino acids. With V trimmed by 5 bases and J by 0 bases, 2 bases remained unmatched. Germline CDR1 reads SEHNR; CDR2 reads FQNEAQ (reference sequence). The CDR3 coding sequence is TGTGCCAGCAGCCCGACAGGGGCTAACTATGGCTACACCTTC. Translating gives CASSPTGANYGYTF.

V usage is TRBV15 and J usage is TRBJ2-5, with 7 bases lining up with TRBD1. CDR3 length: 15 amino acids. Germline V gives CDR1 LNHNV, CDR2 YYDKDF (reference sequence). V lost 1 base to trimming and J lost 5 bases; unmatched junction nucleotides: 7. The CDR3 region is CATSRVPGGAETQYF. DNA of the CDR3: TGTGCCACCAGCAGAGTACCAGGGGGAGCGGAGACCCAGTACTTC.

V gene TRBV18 combines with J gene TRBJ2-3, with D unresolved. The CDR3 sequence is 14 residues long. Trimming removed 3 bases at V and 3 bases at J, with 10 bases between. The germline CDR1 and CDR2 sequences are KGHSH and LQKENI. The CDR3 nucleotides are TGTGCCAGCTCACCCGGTGTTATGACAGATACGCAGTATTTT. It is translated as CASSPGVMTDTQYF.

This rearrangement joins TRBV7-8 to TRBJ1-5; D is undetermined. V was cut by 2 bases and J by 3 bases, with 11 bases left in between. The germline gives CDR1 SGHVS, CDR2 FQNEAQ. CDR3 length: 15 amino acids. CDR3 bases: TGTGCCAGCAGCTTATCCGGGTCTTCCAATCAGCCCCAGCATTTT. This encodes CASSLSGSSNQPQHF.

This clone was observed a handful of times. V and J are TRBV5-4 and TRBJ1-2; 9 bases fit TRBD1. Germline V CDR1 and CDR2: SGHNT, YYREEE (reference sequence). The CDR3 contains 15 residues. The V gene end was trimmed by 0 bases and the J gene end by 8 bases; junction bases not matched to a gene: 8. The chain's CDR3 is CASSLANRGQGGYTF. CDR3 nucleotides: TGTGCCAGCAGCTTGGCCAATCGGGGACAGGGAGGCTACACCTTC.

The V and J genes are TRBV27 and TRBJ1-5; D not certain. The CDR3 length is 18 residues. The germline CDR1 and CDR2 sequences are MNHEY and SMNVEV (reference sequence). V was trimmed by 5 bases and J by 11 bases, leaving 31 bases between them. CDR3 bases: TGTGCCAGCAGTCCCTATACCACGGTCTCGGCAAAATATCCGGCCCAGCATTTT. It yields the protein CASSPYTTVSAKYPAQHF.

This clone appeared a single time. The rearrangement links TRBV10-3 to TRBJ1-4; a possible D gene is TRBD1 (5 bases). Looked up from germline, CDR1 is ENHRY and CDR2 is SYGVKD. V lost 5 bases and J lost 7, with 23 bases in between. There are 17 residues in the CDR3. The CDR3 DNA follows: TGTGCCATCAGTAGTGCCCCGGGGGGGACCGGGAGTGAAAAACTGTTTTTT. Its translation is CAISSAPGGTGSEKLFF.

This clone was counted a single time. V and J are TRBV5-1 and TRBJ1-6, with unresolved D. V was cut by 2 bases and J by 3 bases, with 12 bases left in between. CDR1 and CDR2 from the germline V gene are SGHRS and YFSETQ. The CDR3 is 16 residues long. The CDR3 DNA sequence: TGCGCCAGCAGCTTAGAGGGTCGTAGCTATAATTCACCCCTCCACTTT. Translated, it gives CASSLEGRSYNSPLHF.

V gene TRBV5-1 combines with J gene TRBJ2-2; the match to TRBD1 covers 9 bases. There are 15 residues in the CDR3. The germline V gene has CDR1 SGHRS and CDR2 YFSETQ. The J segment lost 6 bases and the V segment lost 4 bases, leaving 7 bases of the junction unmatched. The CDR3, as DNA: TGCGCCAGCAGCCAAGGACAGGGGAGGGCCGGGGAGCTGTTTTTT. This codes for CASSQGQGRAGELFF. The whole variable domain, filled in from reference TRBV5-1 and TRBJ2-2, reads KAGVTQTPRYLIKTRGQQVTLSCSPISGHRSVSWYQQTPGQGLQFLFEYFSETQRNKGNFPGRFSGRQFSNSRSEMNVSTLELGDSALYLCASSQGQGRAGELFFGEGSRLTVL.

The CDR3 DNA reads TGTGCCAGCAGCTTTCTGACCTATGGCTACACCTTC. It codes for CASSFLTYGYTF. V gene TRBV5-5 combines with J gene TRBJ1-2; D not certain. Germline loops: CDR1 SGHKS, CDR2 YYEKEE (reference sequence). This CDR3 spans 12 amino acids. V shed 2 bases and J shed 4 bases, with 6 bases lying between them.

J is TRBJ1-1 and V is TRBV6-5; 7 positions agree with TRBD1. This CDR3 spans 12 amino acids. V shed 6 bases, J shed 9 bases, and the junction held 7 bases outside the gene matches. Germline V gene data show CDR1 as MNHEY and CDR2 as SVGAGI. The CDR3 DNA sequence: TGTGCCAGCAGCCTTGGACAGGTCAAAGCTTTCTTT. Its protein product is CASSLGQVKAFF.